The entry that follows covers one T cell receptor (beta chain) sequence. The antigen is unknown. The CDR3 is 14 residues long. V gave up 0 bases and J gave up 9 bases, with 15 bases separating them. Germline values: CDR1 KGHSH, CDR2 LQKENI. These data come from a study of CD8+ T cells in alopecia areata. The overall study: Twice a day, 5 to 10 mg of oral tofacitinib was administered to treated patients. Patients remained on tofacitinib for 6 to 18 months and then went 6 months without it.

Punch biopsies of lesional scalp, plus peripheral blood, were taken from alopecia areata patients. Sequencing templates came from extracted RNA that was reverse transcribed into cDNA. The table came from immunoSEQ multiplex PCR; TCRdb's copy has only in-frame clones and leaves some out. The sample has 150,000 or so clones, 40% to 50% seen once. Study-level findings and limits: In scalp samples, resident alphabeta T cells of normal skin are also sequenced.

The chain links TRBV18 to TRBJ2-7; D is unclear. The specimen was CD4+ T cells sorted from blood. The TCR comes from a human donor with alopecia areata. CDR3 coding DNA: TGTGCCAGCTCACCACCGGATACGCCCCGGGCGCAGTACTTC. Translation: CASSPPDTPRAQYF.